The present entry profiles one T cell receptor beta chain with its context. The target antigen is unknown. The sample is drawn from a study of T cell responses to AZD1222 COVID-19 vaccine. Repertoires were generated with immunoSEQ multiplex PCR, while TCRdb's copy carries only in-frame clones and drops some. This sample has 100,000 or so clones, with 85% to 90% found just once. Study-wide points: Nearly half of spike-specific TCRs reportedly target unmutated variant regions. Females outnumbered males among donors, who were mostly white British; clonal diversity was possibly underestimated. CD4 TCRs linked to vaccination spanned spike, dominating at 160-218 and 743-854.

Germline V lookup: CDR1 MNHEY, CDR2 SVGAGI. Trimming took 6 bases from V and 0 from J, leaving 13 bases between them. The CDR3 runs to 15 residues. This TCR came from an adult who received the AZD1222 COVID-19 vaccine. The gene calls are TRBV6-5 and TRBJ2-3; unclear D gene. This specimen was peripheral blood, taken 28 days after the second AZD1222 dose. The CDR3 reads CASSPDGTSTDTQYF. In DNA form, the CDR3 reads TGTGCCAGCAGCCCGGACGGCACTAGCACAGATACGCAGTATTTT.